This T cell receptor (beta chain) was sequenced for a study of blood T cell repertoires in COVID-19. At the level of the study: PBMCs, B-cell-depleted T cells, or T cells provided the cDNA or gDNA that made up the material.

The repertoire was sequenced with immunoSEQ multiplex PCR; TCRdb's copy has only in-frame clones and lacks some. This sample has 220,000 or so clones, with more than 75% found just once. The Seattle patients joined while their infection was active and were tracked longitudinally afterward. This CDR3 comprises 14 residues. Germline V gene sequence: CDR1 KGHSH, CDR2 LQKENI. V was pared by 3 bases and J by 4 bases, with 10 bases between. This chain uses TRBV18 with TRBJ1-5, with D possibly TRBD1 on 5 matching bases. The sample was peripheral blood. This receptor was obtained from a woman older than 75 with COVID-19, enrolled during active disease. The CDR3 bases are TGTGCCAGCTCACCCCGACAGACAAATCAGCCCCAGCATTTT. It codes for CASSPRQTNQPQHF.